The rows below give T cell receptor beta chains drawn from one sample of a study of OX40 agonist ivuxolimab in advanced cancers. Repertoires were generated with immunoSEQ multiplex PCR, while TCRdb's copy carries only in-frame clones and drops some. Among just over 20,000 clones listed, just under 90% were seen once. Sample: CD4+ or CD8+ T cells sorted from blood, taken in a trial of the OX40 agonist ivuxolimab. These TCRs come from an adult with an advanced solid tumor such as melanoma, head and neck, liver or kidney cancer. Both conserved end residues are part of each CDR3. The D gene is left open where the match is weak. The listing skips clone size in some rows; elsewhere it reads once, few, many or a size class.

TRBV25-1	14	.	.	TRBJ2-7	CASRTDGNSYEQYF	TGTGCCAGCAGGACGGACGGCAACTCCTACGAGCAGTACTTC
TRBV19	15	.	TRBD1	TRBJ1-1	CATTKGQGNRGEAFF	TGTGCCACCACTAAGGGACAGGGGAATCGGGGGGAAGCTTTCTTT
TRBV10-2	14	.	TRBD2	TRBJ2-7	CASSVGTSVNEQYF	TGCGCCAGCAGTGTCGGGACTAGTGTGAACGAGCAGTACTTC
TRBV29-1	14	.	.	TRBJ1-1	CSVELGGKPGEAFF	TGCAGCGTTGAGTTAGGGGGAAAACCGGGCGAAGCTTTCTTT
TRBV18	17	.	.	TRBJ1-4	CASSPPMDTWTAEKLFF	TGTGCCAGCTCACCCCCAATGGATACATGGACGGCGGAAAAACTGTTTTTT
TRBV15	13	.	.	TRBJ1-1	CATSSPPGTEAFF	TGTGCCACCAGCAGCCCGCCGGGCACTGAAGCTTTCTTT
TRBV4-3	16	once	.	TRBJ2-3	CASSQDISGVTDTQYF	TGCGCCAGCAGCCAAGATATTTCCGGCGTCACAGATACGCAGTATTTT
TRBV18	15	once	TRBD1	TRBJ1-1	CASSPPGQGAAEAFF	TGTGCCAGCTCACCCCCGGGACAGGGTGCCGCCGAAGCTTTCTTT
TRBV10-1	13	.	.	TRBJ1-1	CASSERGGEEAFF	TGCGCCAGCAGTGAGCGGGGAGGGGAGGAAGCTTTCTTT
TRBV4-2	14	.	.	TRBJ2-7	CASSQGSGVYEQYF	TGTGCCAGCAGCCAAGGGTCAGGGGTCTACGAGCAGTACTTC
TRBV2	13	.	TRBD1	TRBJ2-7	CASWDRVTYEQYF	TGTGCCAGCTGGGACAGGGTCACCTACGAGCAGTACTTC
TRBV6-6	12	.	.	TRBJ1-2	CASSQGDYGYTF	TGTGCCAGCAGTCAGGGAGACTATGGCTACACCTTC
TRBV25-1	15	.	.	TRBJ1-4	CASSGASGTNEKLFF	TGTGCCAGCAGTGGGGCCTCTGGAACTAATGAAAAACTGTTTTTT
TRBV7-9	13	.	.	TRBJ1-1	CASSPPTKGEAFF	TGTGCCAGCAGCCCCCCCACTAAGGGCGAAGCTTTCTTT
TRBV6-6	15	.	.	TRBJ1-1	CASSPPDPMNTEAFF	TGTGCCAGCAGCCCGCCAGACCCCATGAACACTGAAGCTTTCTTT
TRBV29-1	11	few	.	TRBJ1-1	CSGGVYTEAFF	TGCAGCGGGGGTGTTTACACTGAAGCTTTCTTT
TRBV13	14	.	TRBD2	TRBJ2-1	CASSLGGNYNEQFF	TGTGCCAGCAGCTTGGGGGGGAACTACAATGAGCAGTTCTTC
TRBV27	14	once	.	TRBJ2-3	CASSPGHLTDTQYF	TGTGCCAGCAGCCCCGGACACCTCACAGATACGCAGTATTTT
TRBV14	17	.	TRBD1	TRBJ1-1	CASSQEGTGRLVAEAFF	TGTGCCAGCAGCCAAGAAGGGACAGGGCGTTTAGTCGCTGAAGCTTTCTTT
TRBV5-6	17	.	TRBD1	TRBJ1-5	CASSLAERGLGNQPQHF	TGTGCCAGCAGCTTGGCGGAGAGGGGGCTTGGCAATCAGCCCCAGCATTTT
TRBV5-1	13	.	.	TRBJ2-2	CASSRTRPGELFF	TGCGCCAGCTCACGAACGCGACCCGGGGAGCTGTTTTTT
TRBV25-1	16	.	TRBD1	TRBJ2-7	CASSDPADREENEQYF	TGTGCCAGCAGTGATCCCGCGGACAGGGAGGAAAACGAGCAGTACTTC
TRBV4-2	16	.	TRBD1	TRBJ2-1	CASSQLTGVSYNEQFF	TGTGCCAGCAGCCAACTCACAGGGGTTTCCTACAATGAGCAGTTCTTC
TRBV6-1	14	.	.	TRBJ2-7	CASSESLVGYEQYF	TGTGCCAGCAGTGAATCGTTAGTGGGTTACGAGCAGTACTTC
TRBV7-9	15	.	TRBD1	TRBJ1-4	CASSPPGQAPEKLFF	TGTGCCAGCAGTCCACCGGGACAGGCCCCCGAAAAACTGTTTTTT
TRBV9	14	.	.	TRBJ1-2	CASSVSDREEGYTF	TGTGCCAGCAGCGTATCGGACCGAGAAGAGGGCTACACCTTC
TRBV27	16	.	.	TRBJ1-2	CASAKGQVKTNYGYTF	TGTGCCAGCGCAAAGGGCCAAGTAAAAACTAACTATGGCTACACCTTC
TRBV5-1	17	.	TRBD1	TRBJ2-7	CASSLGGQGAFVHEQYF	TGCGCCAGCAGCTTGGGGGGACAGGGGGCTTTTGTCCACGAGCAGTACTTC
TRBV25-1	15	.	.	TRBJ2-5	CASSPIGGLGETQYF	TGTGCCAGCAGCCCTATCGGGGGGCTAGGGGAGACCCAGTACTTC
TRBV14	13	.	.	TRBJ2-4	CASSFRAKNIQYF	TGTGCCAGCAGCTTCCGGGCCAAAAACATTCAGTACTTC
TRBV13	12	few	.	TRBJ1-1	CASSPGLGEAFF	TGTGCCAGCAGCCCCGGATTGGGTGAAGCTTTCTTT
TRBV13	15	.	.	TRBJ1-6	CASSWGKGPWSPLHF	TGTGCCAGCAGCTGGGGGAAGGGGCCCTGGTCACCCCTCCACTTT
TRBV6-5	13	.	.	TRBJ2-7	CASTLSGHYEQYF	TGTGCCAGCACCCTTTCCGGCCACTACGAGCAGTACTTC
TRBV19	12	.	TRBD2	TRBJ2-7	CASRGGSYEQYF	TGTGCCAGTCGGGGGGGTTCCTACGAGCAGTACTTC
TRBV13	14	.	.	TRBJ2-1	CASSEGGSFNEQFF	TGTGCCAGCAGCGAGGGGGGGAGTTTCAATGAGCAGTTCTTC
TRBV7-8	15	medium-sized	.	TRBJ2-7	CASSGYGRDSYEQYF	TGTGCCAGCAGCGGATATGGCAGGGACTCCTACGAGCAGTACTTC
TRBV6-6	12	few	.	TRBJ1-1	CASSYMNTEAFF	TGTGCCAGCAGTTACATGAACACTGAAGCTTTCTTT
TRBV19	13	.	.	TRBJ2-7	CASSMEPGYEQYF	TGTGCCAGTAGTATGGAACCAGGCTACGAGCAGTACTTC
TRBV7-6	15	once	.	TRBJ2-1	CASSWGVREDNEQFF	TGTGCCAGCAGCTGGGGGGTCAGGGAAGACAATGAGCAGTTCTTC
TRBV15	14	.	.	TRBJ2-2	CATSPTGGAGELFF	TGTGCCACCAGCCCAACCGGTGGTGCCGGGGAGCTGTTTTTT
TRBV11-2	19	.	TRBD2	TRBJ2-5	CASSSLLGASGARGETQYF	TGTGCCAGCAGCTCGCTCCTGGGGGCTAGCGGGGCCCGGGGGGAGACCCAGTACTTC
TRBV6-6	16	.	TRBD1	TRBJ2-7	CASSRTPGQGPYEQYF	TGTGCCAGCAGTAGAACCCCGGGACAGGGGCCCTACGAGCAGTACTTC